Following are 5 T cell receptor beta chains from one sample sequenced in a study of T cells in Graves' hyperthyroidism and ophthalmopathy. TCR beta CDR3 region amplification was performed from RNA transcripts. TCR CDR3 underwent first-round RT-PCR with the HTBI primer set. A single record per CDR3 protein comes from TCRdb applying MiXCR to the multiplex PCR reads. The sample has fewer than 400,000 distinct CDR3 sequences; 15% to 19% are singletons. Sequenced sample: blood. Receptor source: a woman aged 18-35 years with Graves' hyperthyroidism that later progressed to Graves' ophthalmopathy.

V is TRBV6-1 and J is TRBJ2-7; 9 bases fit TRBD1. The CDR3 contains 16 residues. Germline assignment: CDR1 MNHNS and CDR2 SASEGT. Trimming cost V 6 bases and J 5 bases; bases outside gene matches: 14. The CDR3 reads CASSPLGTGPSHEQYF. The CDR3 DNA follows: TGTGCCAGCAGCCCATTAGGGACAGGGCCATCCCACGAGCAGTACTTC.

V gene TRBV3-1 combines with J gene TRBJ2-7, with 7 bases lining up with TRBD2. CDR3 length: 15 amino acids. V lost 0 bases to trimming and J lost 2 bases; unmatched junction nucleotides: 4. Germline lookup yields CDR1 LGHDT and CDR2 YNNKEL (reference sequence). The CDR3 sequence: CASSQDVREAYEQYF. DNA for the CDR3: TGTGCCAGCAGCCAAGACGTCCGGGAGGCCTACGAGCAGTACTTC.

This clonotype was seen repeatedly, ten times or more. CDR3 nucleotides: TGCAGTGCTAGGCCCCGACAGGGAAGGGATCAGCCCCAGCATTTT. It translates to CSARPRQGRDQPQHF. V gene TRBV20-1 combines with J gene TRBJ1-5, with 7 bases that match TRBD1. Trimming at V came to 3 bases and at J to 5 bases, leaving 10 bases not matched to a gene. The CDR3 sequence is 15 residues long. From germline, CDR1 is DFQATT and CDR2 SNEGSKA (reference sequence).

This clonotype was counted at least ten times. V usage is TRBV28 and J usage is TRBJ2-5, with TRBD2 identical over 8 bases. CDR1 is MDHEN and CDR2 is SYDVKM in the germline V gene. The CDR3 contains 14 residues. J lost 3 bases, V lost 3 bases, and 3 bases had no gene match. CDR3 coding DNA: TGTGCCAGCAGTTTTAGCGGGATGGAAGAGACCCAGTACTTC. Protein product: CASSFSGMEETQYF.

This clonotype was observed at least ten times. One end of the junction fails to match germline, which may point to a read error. The CDR3 sequence is CSARGEVDGYTF. The DNA for the CDR3 is TGCAGTGCCAGAGGGGAAGTGGATGGCTACACCTTC. The V and J genes are TRBV20-1 and TRBJ1-2, with D perhaps matching TRBD1 (5 bases). CDR1 and CDR2 (germline): DFQATT, SNEGSKA (reference sequence). The CDR3 runs 12 residues.